This TCR beta chain was sequenced during a study of cytomegalovirus exposure and HLA in healthy donors. General observations from the study: Most subjects' HLA-A and HLA-B alleles were reportedly predicted from TCR beta sequences. Several of the most significant clusters appeared, in a later analysis, to be linked to common viral pathogens.

Germline V gene lookup returns CDR1 MDHEN and CDR2 SYDVKM. With 9 bases clipped from V and 7 bases from J, the junction kept 14 bases outside the gene matches. The CDR3 has 14 amino acids. As to this clone: What it binds is not known.

The primer mix had 60 Vbeta and 13 Jbeta primers. Produced via immunoSEQ multiplex PCR; TCRdb's table is partial and in-frame only. The sample carries more than 90,000 clones, approximately 70% recorded once. V is TRBV28 and J is TRBJ2-7, with 8 bases matching TRBD2. The receptor comes from a woman aged 25 to 39 in good health and CMV-seronegative. The specimen sequenced was PBMCs. In DNA form, the CDR3 reads TGTGCCAGTACTACACTAGCGGCAACCGGAGAGCAGTACTTC. This gives the protein CASTTLAATGEQYF.